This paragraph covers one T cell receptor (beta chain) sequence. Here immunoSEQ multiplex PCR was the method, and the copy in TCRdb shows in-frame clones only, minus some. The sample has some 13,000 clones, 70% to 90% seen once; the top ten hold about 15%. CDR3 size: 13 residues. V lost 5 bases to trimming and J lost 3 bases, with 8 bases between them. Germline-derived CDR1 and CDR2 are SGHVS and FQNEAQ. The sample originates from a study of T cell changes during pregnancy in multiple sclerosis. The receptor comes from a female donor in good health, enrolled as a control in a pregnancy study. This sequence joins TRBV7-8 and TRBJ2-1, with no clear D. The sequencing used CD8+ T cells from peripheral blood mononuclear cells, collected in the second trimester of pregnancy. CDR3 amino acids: CASSPALYNEQFF. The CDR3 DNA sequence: TGTGCCAGCAGCCCTGCGCTCTACAATGAGCAGTTCTTC. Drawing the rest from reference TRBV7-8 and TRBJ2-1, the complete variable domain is GAGVSQSPRYKVAKRGQDVALRCDPISGHVSLFWYQQALGQGPEFLTYFQNEAQLDKSGLPSDRFFAERPEGSVSTLKIQRTQQEDSAVYLCASSPALYNEQFFGPGTRLTVL.